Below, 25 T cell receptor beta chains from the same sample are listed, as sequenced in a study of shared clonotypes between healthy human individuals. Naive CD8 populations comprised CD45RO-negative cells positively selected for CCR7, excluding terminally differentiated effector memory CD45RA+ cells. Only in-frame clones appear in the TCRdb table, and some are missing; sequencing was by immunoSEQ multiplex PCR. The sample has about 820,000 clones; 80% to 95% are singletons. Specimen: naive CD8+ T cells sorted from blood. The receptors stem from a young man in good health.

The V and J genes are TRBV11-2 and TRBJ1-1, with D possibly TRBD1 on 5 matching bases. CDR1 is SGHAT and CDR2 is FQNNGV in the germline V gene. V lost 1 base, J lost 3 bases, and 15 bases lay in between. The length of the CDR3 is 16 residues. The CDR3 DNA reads TGTGCCAGCAGCTTAGTCAGGGAATGGGGCCACACTGAAGCTTTCTTT. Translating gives CASSLVREWGHTEAFF.

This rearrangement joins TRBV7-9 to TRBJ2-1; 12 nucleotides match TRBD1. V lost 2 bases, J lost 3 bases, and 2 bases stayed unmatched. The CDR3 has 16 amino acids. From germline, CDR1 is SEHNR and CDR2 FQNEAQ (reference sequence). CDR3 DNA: TGTGCCAGCAGCTTAAGGGACAGGGGGCTCTACAATGAGCAGTTCTTC. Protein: CASSLRDRGLYNEQFF.

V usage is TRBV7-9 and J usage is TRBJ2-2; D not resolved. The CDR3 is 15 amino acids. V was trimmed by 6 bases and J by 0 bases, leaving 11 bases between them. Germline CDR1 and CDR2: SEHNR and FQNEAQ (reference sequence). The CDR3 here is CASRHQATNTGELFF. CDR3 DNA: TGTGCCAGCAGGCATCAGGCTACGAACACCGGGGAGCTGTTTTTT.

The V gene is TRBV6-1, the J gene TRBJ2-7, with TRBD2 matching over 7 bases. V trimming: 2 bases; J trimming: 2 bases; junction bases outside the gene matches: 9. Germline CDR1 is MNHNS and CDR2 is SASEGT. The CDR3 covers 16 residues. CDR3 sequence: CASSESSSGSTYEQYF. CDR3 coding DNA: TGTGCCAGCAGTGAATCGTCTAGCGGATCTACCTACGAGCAGTACTTC.

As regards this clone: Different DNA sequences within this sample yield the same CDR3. The CDR3 region is CASSLRQGSYEQYF. CDR3 coding DNA: TGTGCCAGCAGCTTGAGGCAGGGCTCCTACGAGCAGTACTTC. The chain uses TRBV5-4 and TRBJ2-7; perhaps TRBD1 as D (5 bases). The CDR3 runs 14 residues. Germline CDR1 and CDR2: SGHNT and YYREEE (reference sequence). V lost 1 base to trimming and J lost 0 bases, with 8 bases between them.

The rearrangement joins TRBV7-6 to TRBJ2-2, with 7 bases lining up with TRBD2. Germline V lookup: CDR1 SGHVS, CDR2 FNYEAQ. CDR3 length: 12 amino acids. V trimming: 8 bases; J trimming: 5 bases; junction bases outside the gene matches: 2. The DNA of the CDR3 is TGTGCCAGCGGGAGGGGAACCGGGGAGCTGTTTTTT. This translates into CASGRGTGELFF.

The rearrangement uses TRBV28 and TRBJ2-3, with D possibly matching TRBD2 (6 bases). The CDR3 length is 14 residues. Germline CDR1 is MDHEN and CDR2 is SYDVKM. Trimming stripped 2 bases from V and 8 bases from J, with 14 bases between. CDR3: CASSLGERVATQYF. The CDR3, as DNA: TGTGCCAGCAGTTTAGGGGAGCGGGTCGCTACGCAGTATTTT.

The CDR3 loop is CASSPPAGGQSDTQYF. The DNA for the CDR3 is TGTGCCAGCAGCCCACCAGCGGGAGGGCAATCCGATACGCAGTATTTT. This sequence joins TRBV7-8 and TRBJ2-3, with 10 nucleotides matching TRBD2. Germline V gives CDR1 SGHVS, CDR2 FQNEAQ. The CDR3 spans 16 residues. The ends lost 5 bases at V and 6 bases at J; junction bases unmatched: 11. Complete variable domain (other parts from reference TRBV7-8 and TRBJ2-3): GAGVSQSPRYKVAKRGQDVALRCDPISGHVSLFWYQQALGQGPEFLTYFQNEAQLDKSGLPSDRFFAERPEGSVSTLKIQRTQQEDSAVYLCASSPPAGGQSDTQYFGPGTRLTVL.

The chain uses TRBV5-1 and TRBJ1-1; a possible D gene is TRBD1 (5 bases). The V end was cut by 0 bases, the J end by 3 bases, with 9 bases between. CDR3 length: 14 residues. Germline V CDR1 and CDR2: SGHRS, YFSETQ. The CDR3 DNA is TGCGCCAGCAGCTTGGGACAGACAGACACTGAAGCTTTCTTT. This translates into CASSLGQTDTEAFF.

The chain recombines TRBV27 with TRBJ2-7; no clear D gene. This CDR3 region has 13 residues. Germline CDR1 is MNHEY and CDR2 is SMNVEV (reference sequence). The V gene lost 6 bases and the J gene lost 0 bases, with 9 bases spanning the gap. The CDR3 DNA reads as TGTGCCAGCAGGCACGGGCCCTCCTACGAGCAGTACTTC. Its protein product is CASRHGPSYEQYF.

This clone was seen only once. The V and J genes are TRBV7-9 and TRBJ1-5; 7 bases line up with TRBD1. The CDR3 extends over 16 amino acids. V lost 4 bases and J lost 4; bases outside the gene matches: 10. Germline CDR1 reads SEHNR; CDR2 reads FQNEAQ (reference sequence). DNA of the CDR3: TGTGCCAGCAGCTCCCAGGGGACAGACAATAATCAGCCCCAGCATTTT. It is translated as CASSSQGTDNNQPQHF.

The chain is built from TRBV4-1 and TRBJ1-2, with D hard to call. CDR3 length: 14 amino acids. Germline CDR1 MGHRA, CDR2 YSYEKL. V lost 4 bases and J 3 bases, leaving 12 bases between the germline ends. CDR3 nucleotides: TGCGCCAGCAGCCTAATTCTGGAGCACTATGGCTACACCTTC. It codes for CASSLILEHYGYTF.

This CDR3 is CASRLQVATNEKLFF. CDR3 in DNA: TGTGCCAGCAGATTGCAGGTTGCAACTAATGAAAAACTGTTTTTT. The chain couples TRBV28 to TRBJ1-4; D unclear. CDR1 and CDR2 from the germline V gene are MDHEN and SYDVKM. V was pared by 6 bases and J by 0 bases, with 11 bases between. The CDR3 length is 15 residues.

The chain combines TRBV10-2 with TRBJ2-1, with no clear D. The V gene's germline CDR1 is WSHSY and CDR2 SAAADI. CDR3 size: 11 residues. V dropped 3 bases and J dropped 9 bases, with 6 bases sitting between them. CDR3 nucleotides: TGCGCCAGCAGTGATGCGACTGAGCAGTTCTTC. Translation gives CASSDATEQFF.

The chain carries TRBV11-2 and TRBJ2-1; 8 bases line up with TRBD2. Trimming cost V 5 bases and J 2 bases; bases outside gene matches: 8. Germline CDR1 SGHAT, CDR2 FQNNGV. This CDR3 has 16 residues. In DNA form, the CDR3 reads TGTGCCAGCAGCCCCCTTGGCGGGAGGACCTACAATGAGCAGTTCTTC. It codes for CASSPLGGRTYNEQFF.

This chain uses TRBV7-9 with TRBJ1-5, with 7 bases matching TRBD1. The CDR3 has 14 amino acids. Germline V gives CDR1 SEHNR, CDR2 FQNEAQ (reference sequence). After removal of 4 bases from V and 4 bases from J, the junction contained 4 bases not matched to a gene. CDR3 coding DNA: TGTGCCAGCAGCTCGGGACAGATTAATCAGCCCCAGCATTTT. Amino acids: CASSSGQINQPQHF.

CDR3 region: CASSSNRDSRKELFF. DNA of the CDR3: TGTGCCAGCAGCTCAAACCGGGACAGCCGCAAAGAACTGTTTTTT. The chain recombines TRBV7-9 with TRBJ1-4, with 7 bases fitting TRBD1. Germline values: CDR1 SEHNR, CDR2 FQNEAQ (reference sequence). V lost 4 bases and J lost 12; bases outside the gene matches: 14. CDR3 length: 15 amino acids. The full variable domain, rest sourced from reference TRBV7-9 and TRBJ1-4, is DTGVSQNPRHKITKRGQNVTFRCDPISEHNRLYWYRQTLGQGPEFLTYFQNEAQLEKSRLLSDRFSAERPKGSFSTLEIQRTEQGDSAMYLCASSSNRDSRKELFFGSGTQLSVL.

CDR3 bases: TGTGCCAGCAGCTTAAGCCCTAGCGGGAGAAATGAGCAGTTCTTC. It translates to CASSLSPSGRNEQFF. This chain connects TRBV7-8 to TRBJ2-1; TRBD2 agrees at 10 bases. Trimming removed 2 bases from V and 7 bases from J; junction bases left unmatched: 5. There are 15 residues in the CDR3. Germline V gene sequence: CDR1 SGHVS, CDR2 FQNEAQ.

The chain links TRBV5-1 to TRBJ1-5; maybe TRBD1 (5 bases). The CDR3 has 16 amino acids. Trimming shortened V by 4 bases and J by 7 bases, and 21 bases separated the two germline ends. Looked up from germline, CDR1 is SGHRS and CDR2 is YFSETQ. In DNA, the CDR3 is TGCGCCAGCAGCGCATCCGGGACCCGAGGCCGCCAGCCCCAGCATTTT. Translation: CASSASGTRGRQPQHF.

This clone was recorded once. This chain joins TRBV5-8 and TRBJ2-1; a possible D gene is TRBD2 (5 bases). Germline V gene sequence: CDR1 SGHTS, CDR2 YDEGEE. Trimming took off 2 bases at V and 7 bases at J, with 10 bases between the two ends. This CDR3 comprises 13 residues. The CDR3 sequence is CASSFAGSNEQFF. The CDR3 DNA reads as TGTGCCAGCAGCTTTGCGGGTAGTAATGAGCAGTTCTTC. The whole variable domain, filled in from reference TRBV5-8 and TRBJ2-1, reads EAGVTQSPTHLIKTRGQQATLRCSPISGHTSVYWYQQALGLGLQFLLWYDEGEERNRGNFPPRFSGRQFPNYSSELNVNALELEDSALYLCASSFAGSNEQFFGPGTRLTVL.

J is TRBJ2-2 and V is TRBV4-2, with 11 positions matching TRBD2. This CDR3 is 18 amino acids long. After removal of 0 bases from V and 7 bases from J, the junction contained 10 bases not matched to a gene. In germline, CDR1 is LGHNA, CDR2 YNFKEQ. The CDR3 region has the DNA TGTGCCAGCAGCCAAGATCGGGCTAGCGGGAGGCGGAGCGGGGAGCTGTTTTTT. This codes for CASSQDRASGRRSGELFF.

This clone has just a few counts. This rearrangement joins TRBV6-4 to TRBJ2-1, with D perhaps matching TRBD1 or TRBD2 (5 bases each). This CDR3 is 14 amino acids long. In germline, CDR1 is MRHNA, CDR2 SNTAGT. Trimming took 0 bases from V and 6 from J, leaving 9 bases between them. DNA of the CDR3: TGTGCCAGCAGTGACTCTGTGAGGGGCAATGAGCAGTTCTTC. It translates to CASSDSVRGNEQFF.

CDR3 sequence: CASRGNRDSDTQYF. Written as DNA, the CDR3 is TGTGCCAGCAGGGGGAACCGGGACTCCGATACGCAGTATTTT. J is TRBJ2-3 and V is TRBV27; a weak D match, TRBD2 (6 bases). The CDR3 runs to 14 residues. CDR1 and CDR2 (germline): MNHEY, SMNVEV (reference sequence). V was trimmed by 6 bases and J by 6 bases, leaving 16 bases between them.

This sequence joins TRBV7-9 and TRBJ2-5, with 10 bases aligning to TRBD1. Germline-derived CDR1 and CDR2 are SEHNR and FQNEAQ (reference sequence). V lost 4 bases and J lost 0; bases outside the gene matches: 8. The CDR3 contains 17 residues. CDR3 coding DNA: TGTGCCAGCAGCTACTACGGACAGGGGGATTACCAAGAGACCCAGTACTTC. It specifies CASSYYGQGDYQETQYF.

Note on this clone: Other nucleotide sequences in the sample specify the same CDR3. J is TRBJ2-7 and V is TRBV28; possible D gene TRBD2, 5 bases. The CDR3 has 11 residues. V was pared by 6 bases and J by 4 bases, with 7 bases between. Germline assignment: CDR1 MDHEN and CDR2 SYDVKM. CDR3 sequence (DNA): TGTGCCAGCAGCCCGGGGTACGAGCAGTACTTC. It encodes CASSPGYEQYF.